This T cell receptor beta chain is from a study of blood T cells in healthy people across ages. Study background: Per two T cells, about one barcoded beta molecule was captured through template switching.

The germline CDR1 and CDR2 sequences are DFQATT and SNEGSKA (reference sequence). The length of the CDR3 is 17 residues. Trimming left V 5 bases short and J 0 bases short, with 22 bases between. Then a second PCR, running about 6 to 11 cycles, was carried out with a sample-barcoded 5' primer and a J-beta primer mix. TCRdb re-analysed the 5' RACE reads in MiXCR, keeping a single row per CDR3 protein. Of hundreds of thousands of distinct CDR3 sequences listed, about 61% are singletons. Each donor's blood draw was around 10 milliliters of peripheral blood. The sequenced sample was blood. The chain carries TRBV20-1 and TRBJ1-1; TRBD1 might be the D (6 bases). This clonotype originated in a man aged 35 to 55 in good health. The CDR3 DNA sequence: TGCAGTGCTCCAGGTATTACAGGGACTATCATGAACACTGAAGCTTTCTTT. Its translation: CSAPGITGTIMNTEAFF.